The 27 T cell receptor beta chains below were found in one sample sequenced in a study of blood T cell repertoires in COVID-19. Sequenced by immunoSEQ multiplex PCR; TCRdb stores in-frame clones only, minus some. The repertoire has roughly 200,000 clones, around 90% of them found once; the top ten carry 5.5% to 7.5%. The specimen sequenced was peripheral blood. The source of these receptors is a man aged 40-55 years with acute or convalescent COVID-19.

This clone is a singleton in its sample. The V gene is TRBV4-3, the J gene TRBJ1-1, with 8 positions matching TRBD1. The CDR3 has 13 residues. V was clipped by 4 bases and J by 7 bases; unmatched bases: 5. The V gene's germline CDR1 is LGHNA and CDR2 YSLEER. CDR3 residues: CASSRGQGGEAFF. In DNA, the CDR3 is TGCGCCAGCAGCCGCGGACAGGGTGGTGAAGCTTTCTTT.

This clone was seen only once. The chain employs TRBV4-1 and TRBJ1-5, with a tentative D call TRBD1 (5 bases). The CDR3 spans 16 residues. Germline CDR1 MGHRA, CDR2 YSYEKL. Between the trimmed V and J ends, which lost 3 bases and 0 bases, there was a span of 12 bases. CDR3: CASSQTDTLSNQPQHF. As DNA, the CDR3 is TGCGCCAGCAGCCAGACGGACACACTTAGCAATCAGCCCCAGCATTTT.

A single count supports this clone. This chain joins TRBV6-6 and TRBJ1-4, with a possible D match to TRBD1 (5 bases). The germline V and J ends were trimmed by 3 bases and 2 bases, with 10 bases remaining between them. This CDR3 region has 15 residues. Germline V gene data show CDR1 as MNHNY and CDR2 as SVGAGI (reference sequence). DNA of the CDR3: TGTGCCAGCAGTTATGAGGCAGGGACTAATGAAAAACTGTTTTTT. Encoded protein: CASSYEAGTNEKLFF.

This chain links TRBV1 with TRBJ2-7; the DNA was not compared with TRBD2, the D call given in the table. TRBV1 is a pseudogene locus. The CDR3 is 16 residues long. This CDR3 reads CTSSRFLGTSGYEQYF. Written as DNA, the CDR3 is TGCACCAGCAGCCGCTTCCTGGGGACTAGCGGTTACGAGCAGTACTTC.

The V call is TRBV7-9, the J call TRBJ1-2, with 7 bases fitting TRBD1. With V trimmed by 6 bases and J by 6 bases, 10 bases remained unmatched. This CDR3 comprises 14 residues. The germline CDR1 and CDR2 sequences are SEHNR and FQNEAQ (reference sequence). The CDR3 DNA reads TGTGCCAGCAGTGTAGGGGGCTTCGGGGATGGCTACACCTTC. It encodes CASSVGGFGDGYTF.

The chain carries TRBV19 and TRBJ1-2, with TRBD1 matching 10 bases. Germline V gene sequence: CDR1 LNHDA, CDR2 SQIVND (reference sequence). The ends lost 3 bases at V and 2 bases at J; junction bases unmatched: 3. This CDR3 contains 15 residues. CDR3 nucleotide sequence: TGTGCCAGTAGTATTGACAGGGGGCCGAACTATGGCTACACCTTC. Amino acids: CASSIDRGPNYGYTF.

The chain has TRBV30 and TRBJ2-7; D gene ambiguous. The ends were cut back, 1 base at V and 3 bases at J, with 4 bases in the middle. CDR3 length: 11 residues. The germline gives CDR1 GTSNPN, CDR2 SVGIG (reference sequence). The CDR3 sequence is CAWSGDYEQYF. CDR3 coding DNA: TGTGCCTGGAGTGGAGACTACGAGCAGTACTTC.

The chain is built from TRBV10-1 and TRBJ2-7, with a weak D call TRBD1 (6 bases). This CDR3 contains 13 residues. Germline V gene data show CDR1 as WNHNN and CDR2 as SYGVQD (reference sequence). Trimming took 6 bases from V and 2 from J, leaving 11 bases between them. In nucleotides, the CDR3 is TGCGCCAGCAGCCCGGGACACACCTACGAGCAGTACTTC. This gives the protein CASSPGHTYEQYF.

The rearrangement joins TRBV29-1 to TRBJ2-1; D ambiguous. Deletions cut 4 bases from V and 4 bases from J, with 17 bases between. Germline-derived CDR1 and CDR2 are SQVTM and ANQGSEA. CDR3 length: 15 residues. The CDR3 loop is CSVGRSDILYNEQFF. DNA of the CDR3: TGCAGCGTTGGCCGGTCAGACATTTTATACAATGAGCAGTTCTTC.

The rearrangement links TRBV6-5 to TRBJ2-1, with TRBD2 as a possible D gene (6 bases). This CDR3 comprises 14 residues. V dropped 3 bases and J dropped 9 bases, with 15 bases sitting between them. Germline CDR1 and CDR2: MNHEY and SVGAGI. The CDR3 nucleotides read TGTGCCAGCAGTTATTCCCATTCCGGGGGTGAGCAGTTCTTC. It yields the protein CASSYSHSGGEQFF.

This clone turned up a few times. V and J are TRBV3-1 (or the pseudogene TRBV3-2) and TRBJ1-1; 10 bases map to TRBD1. V lost 5 bases, J lost 2 bases, and 5 bases stayed unmatched. The germline CDR1 and CDR2 sequences are LGHDT and YNNKEL (reference sequence). This CDR3 region has 15 residues. CDR3 sequence (DNA): TGTGCCAGCAGCGGACGGGACAGGGGTAACACTGAAGCTTTCTTT. It translates to CASSGRDRGNTEAFF.

This chain connects TRBV7-8 to TRBJ1-5; TRBD1 aligns across 11 bases. Germline CDR1 SGHVS, CDR2 FQNEAQ. The trim removed 5 bases at V and 4 bases at J, leaving 7 bases unmatched. This CDR3 has 16 residues. CDR3 sequence reads: CASSLLDRGLNQPQHF. As DNA, the CDR3 is TGTGCCAGCAGCCTCCTGGACAGGGGGCTAAATCAGCCCCAGCATTTT.

The chain joins TRBV30 to TRBJ2-1, with 8 bases identical to TRBD1. This CDR3 contains 17 residues. J gave up 0 bases and V 0 bases, and 7 bases lay outside the gene matches. CDR1 is GTSNPN, CDR2 SVGIG, per germline (reference sequence). The CDR3 DNA reads TGTGCCTGGAGTGTAGACCGGACAGGGCTCTCCTACAATGAGCAGTTCTTC. Its translation is CAWSVDRTGLSYNEQFF.

This chain uses TRBV7-2 with TRBJ1-1, with a possible D match to TRBD1 (6 bases). This CDR3 comprises 13 residues. Trimming pared 3 bases from V and 6 bases from J, leaving 11 bases between. Germline lookup yields CDR1 SGHTA and CDR2 FQGNSA. The chain's CDR3 is CASSLREGAEAFF. CDR3 nucleotides: TGTGCCAGCAGCTTGAGGGAGGGGGCTGAAGCTTTCTTT.

V gene TRBV19 combines with J gene TRBJ1-5; weak D call: TRBD1 (5 bases). CDR3 length: 16 residues. V was trimmed by 6 bases and J by 0 bases, leaving 15 bases between them. Germline V gene data show CDR1 as LNHDA and CDR2 as SQIVND (reference sequence). The chain's CDR3 is CASRTTGRYSNQPQHF. CDR3 coding DNA: TGTGCCAGTAGAACTACAGGTCGATATAGCAATCAGCCCCAGCATTTT.

The J gene is TRBJ2-2, the V gene TRBV11-2, with 8 bases identical to TRBD2. From germline, CDR1 is SGHAT and CDR2 FQNNGV. This CDR3 is built from 17 residues. Trimming cost V 2 bases and J 4 bases; bases outside gene matches: 9. The CDR3 DNA sequence: TGTGCCAGCAGCTTATTACCGGGGGGGCCTTTCACCGGGGAGCTGTTTTTT. Translating gives CASSLLPGGPFTGELFF.

The chain has TRBV15 and TRBJ2-7; D possibly corresponds to TRBD2 (6 bases). Between the trimmed V and J ends, which lost 0 bases and 4 bases, there was a span of 7 bases. Germline V gives CDR1 LNHNV, CDR2 YYDKDF (reference sequence). This CDR3 region has 13 residues. The CDR3 loop is CATSRERGYEQYF. CDR3 nucleotides: TGTGCCACCAGCAGAGAACGGGGGTACGAGCAGTACTTC.

This chain uses TRBV20-1 with TRBJ1-5; 9 bases line up with TRBD1. Germline CDR1 reads DFQATT; CDR2 reads SNEGSKA (reference sequence). Trimming took 3 bases from V and 6 from J; bases not matched to a gene: 6. There are 14 residues in the CDR3. CDR3 coding DNA: TGCAGTGCTAGTAGGGGACAGGGCGGTCAGCCCCAGCATTTT. Its protein is CSASRGQGGQPQHF.

CDR3 residues: CASSSHLLAGQYF. CDR3 sequence (DNA): TGCGCCAGCAGCTCCCATTTATTGGCTGGGCAGTACTTC. The chain combines TRBV5-1 with TRBJ2-7, with D unresolved. Germline V gene lookup returns CDR1 SGHRS and CDR2 YFSETQ. V shed 3 bases and J shed 9 bases, with 16 bases lying between them. This CDR3 region has 13 residues. The full variable domain, completed using reference TRBV5-1 and TRBJ2-7, is KAGVTQTPRYLIKTRGQQVTLSCSPISGHRSVSWYQQTPGQGLQFLFEYFSETQRNKGNFPGRFSGRQFSNSRSEMNVSTLELGDSALYLCASSSHLLAGQYFGPGTRLTVT.

The chain couples TRBV9 to TRBJ2-4; TRBD1 is a possible D gene (6 bases). Germline CDR1 is SGDLS and CDR2 is YYNGEE. The V end was cut by 0 bases, the J end by 6 bases, with 10 bases between. The CDR3 spans 14 residues. CDR3 coding DNA: TGTGCCAGCAGCGTAGCACTGGACAGAAACATTCAGTACTTC. Translation gives CASSVALDRNIQYF.

The chain links TRBV27 to TRBJ2-5, with TRBD2 matching 7 bases. Trimming took 3 bases from V and 3 from J; bases not matched to a gene: 10. This CDR3 spans 16 amino acids. Germline-derived CDR1 and CDR2 are MNHEY and SMNVEV (reference sequence). CDR3 region: CASSLRGARGEETQYF. Written as DNA, the CDR3 is TGTGCCAGCAGTTTGAGGGGCGCACGGGGGGAAGAGACCCAGTACTTC.

The chain links TRBV5-8 to TRBJ2-3; 10 bases match TRBD1. CDR1 SGHTS and CDR2 YDEGEE come from the germline V gene. Losses at the gene ends were 2 bases for V and 3 bases for J; bases not matched to a gene: 15. CDR3 length: 19 residues. The CDR3 region is CASSFGRVGDRGGTDTQYF. The CDR3 nucleotides are TGTGCCAGCAGCTTCGGTCGGGTAGGGGACAGGGGTGGAACAGATACGCAGTATTTT.

The CDR3: CASSQRGVSPEQYF. As DNA, the CDR3 is TGCGCCAGCAGCCAACGGGGGGTGAGTCCCGAGCAGTACTTC. The chain links TRBV4-3 to TRBJ2-7; TRBD2 agrees at 7 bases. The length of the CDR3 is 14 residues. V was clipped by 2 bases and J by 6 bases; unmatched bases: 7. CDR1 and CDR2 (germline): LGHNA, YSLEER.

CDR3 sequence (DNA): TGTGCCAGCAGCCCCGAACAGGGCAGGCTTCATGGCTACACCTTC. Translating gives CASSPEQGRLHGYTF. V is TRBV7-3 and J is TRBJ1-2; a weak D match, TRBD1 (6 bases). With 5 bases removed from V and 6 bases from J, the gap between germline ends came to 19 bases. Germline loops: CDR1 SGHTA, CDR2 FQGTGA. The CDR3 covers 15 residues.

The genes are TRBV28 and TRBJ1-5; D is undetermined. Looked up from germline, CDR1 is MDHEN and CDR2 is SYDVKM. V was clipped by 3 bases and J by 5 bases, with 5 bases between them. The CDR3 extends over 12 amino acids. The CDR3: CASSFEDQPQHF. The DNA for the CDR3 is TGTGCCAGCAGTTTTGAGGATCAGCCCCAGCATTTT.

The V gene is TRBV4-2, the J gene TRBJ2-5; 12 bases are a match to TRBD2. This CDR3 has 18 amino acids. CDR1 and CDR2 (germline): LGHNA, YNFKEQ. Unmatched junction bases numbered 6, after V lost 1 base and J lost 0 bases. In DNA form, the CDR3 reads TGTGCCAGCAGCCAAGGGGCTCTAGCGGGGGGGTACCAAGAGACCCAGTACTTC. Protein sequence: CASSQGALAGGYQETQYF.

The chain uses TRBV6-2 or TRBV6-3 and TRBJ1-5, with TRBD1 matching 10 bases. Trimming at V came to 2 bases and at J to 4 bases, leaving 5 bases not matched to a gene. The germline V gene has CDR1 MNHEY and CDR2 SVGEGT. The CDR3 has 16 residues. CDR3 nucleotide sequence: TGTGCCAGCAGTTACGGGACAGGGGAGGGTAATCAGCCCCAGCATTTT. Protein: CASSYGTGEGNQPQHF.